The 15 T cell receptor beta chains presented below share a single source sample, sequenced in a study of cytomegalovirus exposure and HLA in healthy donors. Amplification used 60 Vbeta primers and 13 Jbeta primers. Sequencing used immunoSEQ multiplex PCR; TCRdb keeps in-frame clones, though not all of them. The sample lists 60,000 to 95,000 clones; nearly 80% were seen once. Sequenced: PBMCs. The receptors originated from a woman in her thirties or forties in good health and CMV-seropositive.

A single count supports this clone. V gene TRBV5-5 combines with J gene TRBJ1-2; 8 positions match TRBD1. The J segment lost 5 bases and the V segment lost 5 bases, leaving 11 bases of the junction unmatched. The CDR3 spans 15 residues. Germline-derived CDR1 and CDR2 are SGHKS and YYEKEE (reference sequence). CDR3 residues: CASSSGQGRGYGYTF. For the CDR3, the DNA is TGTGCCAGCAGTTCCGGACAGGGAAGGGGATATGGCTACACCTTC.

The chain links TRBV5-4 to TRBJ2-3, with 9 bases matching TRBD2. Germline CDR1 SGHNT, CDR2 YYREEE (reference sequence). This CDR3 is built from 15 residues. Unmatched junction bases numbered 5, after V lost 0 bases and J lost 6 bases. CDR3 sequence: CASSLGGGGSDTQYF. In DNA, the CDR3 is TGTGCCAGCAGCTTGGGCGGGGGGGGGTCGGATACGCAGTATTTT.

The CDR3 nucleotides read TGTGCCAGCAACCCCCGGGACAGGGTCACCGGGGAGCTGTTTTTT. The encoded protein is CASNPRDRVTGELFF. The chain couples TRBV5-6 to TRBJ2-2, with TRBD1 matching over 9 bases. Losses at the gene ends were 6 bases for V and 4 bases for J; bases not matched to a gene: 7. The V gene's germline CDR1 is SGHDT and CDR2 YYEEEE. The CDR3 extends over 15 amino acids.

The CDR3 sequence is CASSSRPTINNEKLFF. In DNA, the CDR3 is TGTGCCAGCAGTTCCAGGCCCACGATCAATAATGAAAAACTGTTTTTT. This sequence joins TRBV6-5 and TRBJ1-4; D not certain. V gave up 4 bases and J gave up 4 bases, with 16 bases separating them. The CDR3 covers 16 residues. Looked up from germline, CDR1 is MNHEY and CDR2 is SVGAGI.

The chain couples TRBV5-1 to TRBJ1-2; 11 bases match TRBD1. This CDR3 has 15 amino acids. J was trimmed by 4 bases and V by 0 bases; bases with no gene match: 2. CDR1 is SGHRS and CDR2 is YFSETQ in the germline V gene. The CDR3 nucleotides read TGCGCCAGCAGCTTGGGGACAGGGGGCGGCTATGGCTACACCTTC. Its protein product is CASSLGTGGGYGYTF.

This rearrangement joins TRBV6-5 to TRBJ2-7; 7 bases are a match to TRBD1. The CDR3 covers 15 residues. Germline values: CDR1 MNHEY, CDR2 SVGAGI. The ends lost 6 bases at V and 3 bases at J; junction bases unmatched: 11. Written as DNA, the CDR3 is TGTGCCAGCAGACCTGAGGGGGCAGGTTACTACGAGCAGTACTTC. The encoded protein is CASRPEGAGYYEQYF.

The count of this clone is one. CDR3 residues: CASEVGGRPLYEQYF. The CDR3 nucleotides read TGTGCCAGCGAAGTGGGGGGGCGACCCCTCTACGAGCAGTACTTC. The V gene is TRBV7-2, the J gene TRBJ2-7; D is perhaps TRBD2 (7 bases). The germline gives CDR1 SGHTA, CDR2 FQGNSA. Deletions cut 8 bases from V and 3 bases from J, with 20 bases between. CDR3 length equals 15 residues. The complete variable domain, with remaining parts taken from reference TRBV7-2 and TRBJ2-7, reads GAGVSQSPSNKVTEKGKDVELRCDPISGHTALYWYRQSLGQGLEFLIYFQGNSAPDKSGLPSDRFSAERTGGSVSTLTIQRTQQEDSAVYLCASEVGGRPLYEQYFGPGTRLTVT.

The chain employs TRBV2 and TRBJ1-1; 7 bases fit TRBD1. V lost 6 bases and J lost 0; bases outside the gene matches: 10. CDR3 length equals 16 residues. The V gene's germline CDR1 is SNHLY and CDR2 FYNNEI. The CDR3 reads CASSLRTGQLNTEAFF. In DNA, the CDR3 is TGTGCCAGCAGCCTAAGGACAGGTCAACTGAACACTGAAGCTTTCTTT.

The rearrangement links TRBV28 to TRBJ2-3; D is unclear. Trimming left V 6 bases short and J 2 bases short, with 9 bases between. The CDR3 has 13 residues. CDR1 is MDHEN and CDR2 is SYDVKM in the germline V gene. CDR3 DNA sequence: TGTGCCAGCAGGTCCGACATCACAGATACGCAGTATTTT. This codes for CASRSDITDTQYF.

V is TRBV10-3 and J is TRBJ2-5, with D perhaps TRBD2 (5 bases). CDR3 length equals 14 residues. Germline values: CDR1 ENHRY, CDR2 SYGVKD. Trimming cost V 2 bases and J 5 bases, with 12 bases left between them. The chain's CDR3 is CAISEPSGRETQYF. The CDR3 nucleotides are TGTGCCATCAGTGAGCCGAGCGGCCGGGAGACCCAGTACTTC.

This clone was observed a handful of times. The rearrangement uses TRBV6-5 and TRBJ2-6; D call uncertain. This CDR3 is 15 amino acids long. Germline CDR1 reads MNHEY; CDR2 reads SVGAGI. The germline V and J ends were trimmed by 1 base and 4 bases, with 8 bases remaining between them. The CDR3 protein is CASSYLRSGANVLTF. In DNA, the CDR3 is TGTGCCAGCAGTTACTTGCGTTCCGGGGCCAACGTCCTGACTTTC.

This clone was seen just once. The chain couples TRBV4-1 to TRBJ2-5; TRBD2 matches at 12 bases. Per germline, CDR1 MGHRA and CDR2 YSYEKL. J lost 5 bases, V lost 4 bases, and 11 bases had no gene match. The CDR3 totals 17 residues. Written as DNA, the CDR3 is TGCGCCAGCAGCCTACTAGGACTAGCGGGAATAGGCGAGACCCAGTACTTC. It translates to CASSLLGLAGIGETQYF.

This sequence joins TRBV30 and TRBJ2-7, with 8 bases identical to TRBD1. The germline CDR1 and CDR2 sequences are GTSNPN and SVGIG (reference sequence). The CDR3 contains 12 residues. The V and J ends lost 5 bases and 6 bases, in that order; junction bases with no gene match: 6. DNA of the CDR3: TGTGCCTGGGGGGCAGGGGGCTTCGAGCAGTACTTC. As protein: CAWGAGGFEQYF.

The V gene is TRBV6-1, the J gene TRBJ1-2, with TRBD1 matching 9 bases. V dropped 4 bases and J dropped 7; count of bases not matched to a gene: 13. Germline lookup yields CDR1 MNHNS and CDR2 SASEGT. There are 16 residues in the CDR3. The CDR3 DNA reads as TGTGCCAGCAGTGCGTTGGGACAGGGTATAGTAAGTGGCTACACCTTC. The encoded protein is CASSALGQGIVSGYTF.

This clone has a single count. This sample includes further DNA sequences coding for the same CDR3. The chain combines TRBV2 with TRBJ1-2; no reliable D call. Germline V gene sequence: CDR1 SNHLY, CDR2 FYNNEI. The CDR3 is made up of 11 amino acids. V lost 7 bases, J lost 8 bases, and 11 bases lay in between. The CDR3 DNA is TGTGCCAGCACCTCAAGAGCCGGCTACACCTTC. This codes for CASTSRAGYTF.